One TCR beta chain is described in this entry. What this receptor recognizes is not known. No much larger clone exists at a distance of one base, and base qualities are not known. Participants in the prospective study were aged roughly 18 to 100 years, lived in about two dozen United States geographic areas, and enrolled through a virtual design. To assign participants to cohorts, the prospective study relied on clinical history that participants themselves reported in a screening survey and a study questionnaire. A participant counted as exposed if, within 2 weeks of entering the study, that participant had been in contact with someone who had a PCR-confirmed or clinician-diagnosed COVID-19 case. In the prospective study, whole blood, serum and a nasopharyngeal or oropharyngeal swab were collected from each participant by mobile phlebotomists. Over an approximately 2-month period, participants in the prospective study had the option of providing additional blood draws and questionnaires. Before DNA extraction, prospective study blood samples were shipped either frozen or at room temperature.

This specimen comes from a study of blood T cell repertoires in COVID-19 (dated by TCRdb to the early 2020s). Some background on the complete study: Samples covering the acute and convalescent phases of COVID-19 were provided by collaborators in the United States, Italy and Spain. The repertoires were released in a freely available public database intended as a resource for research on the immune response to SARS-CoV-2. Samples came from the ongoing ImmuneRACE study (first 160 participants) plus 1,254 subjects from 6 global collaborators. Where available, HLA class I and class II types were taken from metadata supplied by the sample provider and were not determined by assay-based typing. Subjects who had been exposed to COVID-19, were actively infected with it, or had recovered from it provided the deeply sampled blood TCRbeta repertoires that made up the dataset. Sample metadata almost always included a de-identified subject ID, COVID-19 status, age in years and sex. The material from the prospective study consisted of cDNA or gDNA derived from T cells, B-cell-depleted T cells, or PBMCs.

Based on the germline V gene, the CDR1 and CDR2 sequences are SGHTA and FQGTGA. The junction shows trimming of 2 bases on V and 2 bases on J, plus 10 bases between the germline ends. The CDR3 runs 14 residues from the cysteine to the phenylalanine. Kept here is only the CDR3 DNA, which spans 42 bases and is read in frame from base 1. TCRbeta CDR3 regions were amplified from genomic DNA using the immunoSEQ Assay, a bias-controlled multiplex PCR. For the original study's pipeline: Nucleated cell counts per sample were estimated from amplification of reference gene primers within the assay. To quantify the absolute abundance of each unique TCRbeta CDR3 rearrangement, sequence reads were collapsed and filtered. Productive Simpson clonality was computed per sample as the square root of Simpson's diversity index over productive rearrangements. TCRdb's version of the immuneACCESS table is confined to in-frame rearrangements and falls short of the full clone set. An unresolved V gene accounts for under half of the shortfall where checked; the remainder is of unknown origin. Clone size and V and J calls were adopted from that table, with D and trimming inferred from the DNA. Across this sample there are fewer than 400,000 clones, with over 90% seen only once. The ten top clones hold less than 4% of the sample.

What the authors observed across the whole study: The quantity of clinical and demographic metadata differed by source and by participant and was supplied without curation.

Sequences were obtained from PBMCs or T cells enriched from blood (not recorded which). The chain is assembled from TRBV7-3 and TRBJ2-7; the D gene remains uncertain. The clonotype originates from a woman aged 25 to 39 who had been exposed to COVID-19. CDR3 protein: CASSLGPLAYEQYF. The DNA reads as follows: TGTGCCAGCAGCTTAGGCCCCTTGGCCTACGAGCAGTACTTC.